These 4 T cell receptor beta chains originate from one sample sequenced in a study of CD8 T cells in Susac syndrome. Random-hexamer reverse transcription was applied to about 0.5 to 1 ug RNA. One entry per CDR3 protein, called by TCRdb with MiXCR from the immunoSEQ multiplex PCR reads. This table has about 130,000 distinct CDR3 sequences, around 96% appearing once. Sequenced input: CD4+ T cells from PBMCs. The receptors were sampled from a human donor in good health.

The chain's CDR3 is CSVGQSTGELFF. The CDR3 nucleotides are TGCAGCGTCGGACAGTCCACCGGGGAGCTGTTTTTT. The J gene is TRBJ2-2, the V gene TRBV29-1; possible D gene TRBD1, 6 bases. V was cut by 6 bases and J by 4 bases, with 9 bases left in between. CDR1 and CDR2 (germline): SQVTM, ANQGSEA. The CDR3 is 12 residues long.

This clonotype was seen more than once but under ten times. The V gene is TRBV12-3 or TRBV12-4, the J gene TRBJ2-5; possible D gene TRBD2, 6 bases. V was cut by 3 bases and J by 1 base, with 9 bases left in between. The CDR3 has 14 amino acids. This CDR3 reads CASSFSGIQETQYF. CDR3 in DNA: TGTGCCAGCAGTTTTAGCGGAATCCAAGAGACCCAGTACTTC.

The chain recombines TRBV4-1 with TRBJ2-4; 13 nucleotides match TRBD2. V shed 2 bases and J 0 bases; nucleotides not matched to a gene: 4. The CDR3 totals 18 residues. Germline CDR1 reads MGHRA; CDR2 reads YSYEKL. This chain's CDR3 is CASSQSGLAGPAKNIQYF. Written as DNA, the CDR3 is TGCGCCAGCAGCCAATCGGGACTAGCGGGACCAGCCAAAAACATTCAGTACTTC.

The chain combines TRBV19 with TRBJ1-5, with D possibly being TRBD1 (5 bases). Per germline, CDR1 LNHDA and CDR2 SQIVND (reference sequence). CDR3 size: 14 residues. V was shortened by 3 bases and J by 7 bases, with 13 bases between the two germline ends. The CDR3 is CASSIWGTPQPQHF. The CDR3 coding sequence is TGTGCCAGTAGTATTTGGGGGACCCCACAGCCCCAGCATTTT. The full variable domain, in which reference TRBV19 and TRBJ1-5 provide the parts outside the CDR3, is DGGITQSPKYLFRKEGQNVTLSCEQNLNHDAMYWYRQDPGQGLRLIYYSQIVNDFQKGDIAEGYSVSREKKESFPLTVTSAQKNPTAFYLCASSIWGTPQPQHFGDGTRLSIL.